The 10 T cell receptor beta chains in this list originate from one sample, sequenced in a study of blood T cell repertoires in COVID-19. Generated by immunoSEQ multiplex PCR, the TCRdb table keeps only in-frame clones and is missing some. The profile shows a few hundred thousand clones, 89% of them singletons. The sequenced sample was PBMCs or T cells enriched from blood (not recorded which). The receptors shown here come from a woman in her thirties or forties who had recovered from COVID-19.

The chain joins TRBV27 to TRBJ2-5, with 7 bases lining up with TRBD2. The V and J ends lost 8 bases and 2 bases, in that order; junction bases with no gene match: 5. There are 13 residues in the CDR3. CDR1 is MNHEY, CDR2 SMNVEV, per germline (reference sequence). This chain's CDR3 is CASGTSEQETQYF. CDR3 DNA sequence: TGTGCCAGCGGTACTAGCGAGCAAGAGACCCAGTACTTC.

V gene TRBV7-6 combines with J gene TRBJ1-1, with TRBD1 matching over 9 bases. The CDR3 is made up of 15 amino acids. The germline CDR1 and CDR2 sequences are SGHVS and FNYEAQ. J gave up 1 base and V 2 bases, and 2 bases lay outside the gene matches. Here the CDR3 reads CASSLTGGRNTEAFF. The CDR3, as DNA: TGTGCCAGCAGCTTAACAGGGGGCAGGAACACTGAAGCTTTCTTT.

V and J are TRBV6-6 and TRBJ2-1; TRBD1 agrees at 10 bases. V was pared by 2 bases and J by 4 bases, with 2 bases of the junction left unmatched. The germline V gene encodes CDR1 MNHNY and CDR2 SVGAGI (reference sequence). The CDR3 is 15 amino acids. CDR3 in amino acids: CASSYGQGEYNEQFF. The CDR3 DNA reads TGTGCCAGCAGTTACGGACAGGGGGAATACAATGAGCAGTTCTTC.

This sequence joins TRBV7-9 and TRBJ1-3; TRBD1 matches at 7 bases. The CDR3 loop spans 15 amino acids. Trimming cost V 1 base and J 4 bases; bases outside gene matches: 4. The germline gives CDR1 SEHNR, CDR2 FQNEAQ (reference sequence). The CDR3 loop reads CASSLVLGGGNTIYF. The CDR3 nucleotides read TGTGCCAGCAGCTTAGTCTTAGGGGGCGGAAACACCATATATTTT.

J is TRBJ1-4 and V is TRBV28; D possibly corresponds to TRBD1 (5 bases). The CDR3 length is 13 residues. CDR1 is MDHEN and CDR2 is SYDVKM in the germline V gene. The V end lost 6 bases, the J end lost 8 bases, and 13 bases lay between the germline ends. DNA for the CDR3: TGTGCCAGCAGGCTGCTCAACAGGGAAAAACTGTTTTTT. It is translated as CASRLLNREKLFF.

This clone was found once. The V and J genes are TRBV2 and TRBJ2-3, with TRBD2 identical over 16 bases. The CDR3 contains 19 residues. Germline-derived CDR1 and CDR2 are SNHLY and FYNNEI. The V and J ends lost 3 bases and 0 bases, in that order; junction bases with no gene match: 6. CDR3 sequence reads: CASSEPGTSGRASTDTQYF. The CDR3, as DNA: TGTGCCAGCAGTGAGCCCGGGACTAGCGGGAGGGCAAGCACAGATACGCAGTATTTT.

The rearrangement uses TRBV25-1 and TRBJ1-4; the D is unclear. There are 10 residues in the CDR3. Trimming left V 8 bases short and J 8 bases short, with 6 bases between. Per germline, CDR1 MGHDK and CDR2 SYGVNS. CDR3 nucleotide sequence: TGTGCCAGCGCTCGGGAAAAACTGTTTTTT. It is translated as CASAREKLFF.

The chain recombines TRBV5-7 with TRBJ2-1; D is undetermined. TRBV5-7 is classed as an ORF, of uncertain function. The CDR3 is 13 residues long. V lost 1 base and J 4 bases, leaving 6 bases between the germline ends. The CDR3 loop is CASSLYRYNEQFF. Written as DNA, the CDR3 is TGTGCCAGCAGCTTGTATCGGTACAATGAGCAGTTCTTC.

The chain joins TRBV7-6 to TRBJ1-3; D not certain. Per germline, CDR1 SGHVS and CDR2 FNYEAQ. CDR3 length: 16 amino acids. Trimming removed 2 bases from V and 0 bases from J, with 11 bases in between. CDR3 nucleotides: TGTGCCAGCAGCTTATCCGCACTTAGCTCTGGAAACACCATATATTTT. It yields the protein CASSLSALSSGNTIYF.

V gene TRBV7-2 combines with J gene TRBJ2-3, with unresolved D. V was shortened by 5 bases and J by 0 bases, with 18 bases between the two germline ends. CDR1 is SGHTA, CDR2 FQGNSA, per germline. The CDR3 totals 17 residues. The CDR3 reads CASSLPTAVLSTDTQYF. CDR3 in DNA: TGTGCCAGCAGCCTTCCGACTGCGGTCCTTAGCACAGATACGCAGTATTTT. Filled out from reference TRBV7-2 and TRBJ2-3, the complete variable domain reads GAGVSQSPSNKVTEKGKDVELRCDPISGHTALYWYRQSLGQGLEFLIYFQGNSAPDKSGLPSDRFSAERTGGSVSTLTIQRTQQEDSAVYLCASSLPTAVLSTDTQYFGPGTRLTVL.